The rows below give T cell receptor beta chains drawn from one sample of a study of blood T cell repertoires in COVID-19. Assay used: immunoSEQ multiplex PCR; TCRdb lists only in-frame clones, some missing. The data show approximately 240,000 clones, around 80% seen once. The sequencing sample was made of peripheral blood. Source of these receptors: a woman aged 55-69 years who had recovered from COVID-19. Each CDR3 is given with its conserved first and last residue. The order of the fields is V gene, D gene, clone size, J gene, CDR3 DNA, CDR3 protein. The D gene is left open where the match is weak. A clone size is listed for some rows: how often the clone was seen (once, few, many), or a class if it is expanded.

V gene: TRBV5-8; D gene: TRBD2; clone size: once; J gene: TRBJ2-5; CDR3 DNA: TGTGCCAGCAGCCGCGGGACTAGCGGAGAGACCCAGTACTTC; CDR3 protein: CASSRGTSGETQYF
V gene: TRBV11-2; D gene: -; clone size: -; J gene: TRBJ2-7; CDR3 DNA: TGTGCCAGCAGCTTAGCGGGCTTGACAGGCTACGAGCAGTACTTC; CDR3 protein: CASSLAGLTGYEQYF
V gene: TRBV6-2/TRBV6-3; D gene: TRBD1; clone size: -; J gene: TRBJ2-7; CDR3 DNA: TGTGCCAGCAGTTGGACAGGGGATCACGAGCAGTACTTC; CDR3 protein: CASSWTGDHEQYF
V gene: TRBV5-6; D gene: TRBD2; clone size: once; J gene: TRBJ2-3; CDR3 DNA: TGTGCCAGCAGCTTGGGGATCGCCGGGACTAGAAGTAGCACAGATACGCAGTATTTT; CDR3 protein: CASSLGIAGTRSSTDTQYF
V gene: TRBV7-9; D gene: TRBD1; clone size: -; J gene: TRBJ1-1; CDR3 DNA: TGTGCCAGCAGGTTCGGGACAGAACCTGCTGACAACACTGAAGCTTTCTTT; CDR3 protein: CASRFGTEPADNTEAFF
V gene: TRBV5-8; D gene: -; clone size: -; J gene: TRBJ2-2; CDR3 DNA: TGTGCCAGCAGCTTGGCCTGGCGGAAGAACACCGGGGAGCTGTTTTTT; CDR3 protein: CASSLAWRKNTGELFF
V gene: TRBV15; D gene: TRBD1; clone size: -; J gene: TRBJ1-2; CDR3 DNA: TGTGCCACCAGCAGAGTAGGGGACAGCCTTTATGGCTACACCTTC; CDR3 protein: CATSRVGDSLYGYTF
V gene: TRBV7-9; D gene: -; clone size: -; J gene: TRBJ2-2; CDR3 DNA: TGTGCCAGCAGCAAGACAGCAGACACCGGGGAGCTGTTTTTT; CDR3 protein: CASSKTADTGELFF
V gene: TRBV7-3; D gene: -; clone size: -; J gene: TRBJ1-1; CDR3 DNA: TGTGCCAGCAGGGGGGGACGGTTAAACACTGAAGCTTTCTTT; CDR3 protein: CASRGGRLNTEAFF
V gene: TRBV12-5; D gene: -; clone size: -; J gene: TRBJ1-1; CDR3 DNA: TGTGCTAGTGGTTCCCAATTTGGGCGGGGAGTGAACACTGAAGCTTTCTTT; CDR3 protein: CASGSQFGRGVNTEAFF
V gene: TRBV7-3; D gene: TRBD2; clone size: few; J gene: TRBJ2-2; CDR3 DNA: TGTGCCAGCAGCCCAAGGAGGGGCGGGGGTTCTGGGGAGCTGTTTTTT; CDR3 protein: CASSPRRGGGSGELFF
V gene: TRBV4-2; D gene: TRBD1; clone size: many; J gene: TRBJ1-2; CDR3 DNA: TGTGCCAGCAGCCAAGCAGGGGGTAACTATGGCTACACCTTC; CDR3 protein: CASSQAGGNYGYTF
V gene: TRBV2; D gene: TRBD1; clone size: -; J gene: TRBJ1-6; CDR3 DNA: TGTGCCAGCAGGGGACAGGGGGCATTTAATTCACCCCTCCACTTT; CDR3 protein: CASRGQGAFNSPLHF
V gene: TRBV25-1; D gene: TRBD1; clone size: -; J gene: TRBJ1-1; CDR3 DNA: TGTGCCAGCAGTGAATATACTGACAGGGTGGGAGCTTTCTTT; CDR3 protein: CASSEYTDRVGAFF
V gene: TRBV7-9; D gene: -; clone size: -; J gene: TRBJ2-1; CDR3 DNA: TGTGCCAGCAGCCGAGGATGGGGCGAGGAGCAGTTCTTC; CDR3 protein: CASSRGWGEEQFF
V gene: TRBV5-1; D gene: -; clone size: -; J gene: TRBJ2-5; CDR3 DNA: TGCGCCAGCAGCTTGGCCCTAACTAGCCGGGAGACCCAGTACTTC; CDR3 protein: CASSLALTSRETQYF
V gene: TRBV9; D gene: TRBD2; clone size: -; J gene: TRBJ2-3; CDR3 DNA: TGTGCCAGCAGCGTAGTGGCTAGCGGGGTCGGCACAGATACGCAGTATTTT; CDR3 protein: CASSVVASGVGTDTQYF
V gene: TRBV7-2; D gene: -; clone size: -; J gene: TRBJ1-2; CDR3 DNA: TGTGCCAGCAGCCCCGGGAGTTTCTATGGCTACACCTTC; CDR3 protein: CASSPGSFYGYTF
V gene: TRBV12-3/TRBV12-4; D gene: -; clone size: -; J gene: TRBJ1-5; CDR3 DNA: TGTGCCAGCAGGGGAACAGGAAATCAGCCCCAGCATTTT; CDR3 protein: CASRGTGNQPQHF
V gene: TRBV7-9; D gene: -; clone size: -; J gene: TRBJ2-7; CDR3 DNA: TGTGCCAGCAGCTCAGGGTATCACGAGCAGTACTTC; CDR3 protein: CASSSGYHEQYF
V gene: TRBV4-3; D gene: TRBD1; clone size: -; J gene: TRBJ1-1; CDR3 DNA: TGCGCCAGCAGTACCGGGACAGGGAGGGGCACTGAAGCTTTCTTT; CDR3 protein: CASSTGTGRGTEAFF
V gene: TRBV5-1; D gene: -; clone size: -; J gene: TRBJ2-7; CDR3 DNA: TGCGCCAGCAGCTTAGGGAACGGGGACACCCTCGAGCAGTACTTC; CDR3 protein: CASSLGNGDTLEQYF
V gene: TRBV9; D gene: -; clone size: -; J gene: TRBJ1-2; CDR3 DNA: TGTGCCAGCAGCGTAGGAGGGATAGTTGGCTACACCTTC; CDR3 protein: CASSVGGIVGYTF
V gene: TRBV4-3; D gene: -; clone size: -; J gene: TRBJ2-5; CDR3 DNA: TGCGCCAGCAGCCAAGAATGGGGAGTGATTGGGGAAGAGACCCAGTACTTC; CDR3 protein: CASSQEWGVIGEETQYF
V gene: TRBV5-1; D gene: TRBD2; clone size: many; J gene: TRBJ2-3; CDR3 DNA: TGCGCCAGCAGCTTAGTCGGGGGGGCCGTCTCAGATACGCAGTATTTT; CDR3 protein: CASSLVGGAVSDTQYF
V gene: TRBV24-1; D gene: TRBD1; clone size: -; J gene: TRBJ2-1; CDR3 DNA: TGTGCCACCGGGACAGGTAACAATGAGCAGTTCTTC; CDR3 protein: CATGTGNNEQFF
V gene: TRBV30; D gene: TRBD2; clone size: -; J gene: TRBJ2-7; CDR3 DNA: TGTGCCTGGACCCCCCCCGGGGCGGGGGACGGCGACGAGCAGTACTTC; CDR3 protein: CAWTPPGAGDGDEQYF
V gene: TRBV6-5; D gene: -; clone size: -; J gene: TRBJ1-1; CDR3 DNA: TGTGCCAGCAGTCTCCGGGAGGGGTGGGTGACTGAAGCTTTCTTT; CDR3 protein: CASSLREGWVTEAFF
V gene: TRBV6-5; D gene: -; clone size: -; J gene: TRBJ1-3; CDR3 DNA: TGTGCCAGCAGCGATACAGGACACTCTGGAAACACCATATATTTT; CDR3 protein: CASSDTGHSGNTIYF
V gene: TRBV9; D gene: -; clone size: once; J gene: TRBJ1-2; CDR3 DNA: TGTGCCAGCAGCGTAGTCGACACTAACTATGGCTACACCTTC; CDR3 protein: CASSVVDTNYGYTF
V gene: TRBV7-2; D gene: -; clone size: -; J gene: TRBJ2-7; CDR3 DNA: TGTGCCAGCACCCACAGGGTAAGGCCCTACGAGCAGTACTTC; CDR3 protein: CASTHRVRPYEQYF
V gene: TRBV9; D gene: -; clone size: -; J gene: TRBJ1-5; CDR3 DNA: TGTGCCAGCAGCGCCACCCACGGTAGCAATCAGCCCCAGCATTTT; CDR3 protein: CASSATHGSNQPQHF
V gene: TRBV7-2; D gene: -; clone size: -; J gene: TRBJ2-1; CDR3 DNA: TGTGCCAGCAGCCCCGTGGGGGCCGTCTACAATGAGCAGTTCTTC; CDR3 protein: CASSPVGAVYNEQFF
V gene: TRBV9; D gene: TRBD2; clone size: once; J gene: TRBJ2-1; CDR3 DNA: TGTGCCAGCAGCTCACAGACTAGCGGGGGCCAAGGTGAGCAGTTCTTC; CDR3 protein: CASSSQTSGGQGEQFF
V gene: TRBV28; D gene: TRBD1; clone size: -; J gene: TRBJ2-1; CDR3 DNA: TGTGCCAGCAGTCCCTCCCCCGGGACAGCCTACAATGAGCAGTTCTTC; CDR3 protein: CASSPSPGTAYNEQFF
V gene: TRBV7-8; D gene: TRBD1; clone size: -; J gene: TRBJ2-7; CDR3 DNA: TGTGCCAGCAGCCCTAGGCTGGACAGGGAGGACGAGCAGTACTTC; CDR3 protein: CASSPRLDREDEQYF
V gene: TRBV5-4; D gene: TRBD2; clone size: -; J gene: TRBJ2-4; CDR3 DNA: TGTGCCAGCAGCTCCCGGGGGGATAGCGGAAACATTCAGTACTTC; CDR3 protein: CASSSRGDSGNIQYF
V gene: TRBV5-1; D gene: TRBD1; clone size: -; J gene: TRBJ1-2; CDR3 DNA: TGCGCCAGCAGCCCTTCCGGGACAGGGTCGGGCGGCTACACCTTC; CDR3 protein: CASSPSGTGSGGYTF
V gene: TRBV4-2; D gene: -; clone size: few; J gene: TRBJ1-3; CDR3 DNA: TGTGCCAGCAGTCTTATCTCTGGAAACACCATATATTTT; CDR3 protein: CASSLISGNTIYF
V gene: TRBV5-1; D gene: -; clone size: -; J gene: TRBJ2-7; CDR3 DNA: TGCGCCAGCCAGCAAGGGGCCCTACCCGTGGTCGAGCAGTACTTC; CDR3 protein: CASQQGALPVVEQYF
V gene: TRBV7-2; D gene: TRBD1; clone size: -; J gene: TRBJ2-7; CDR3 DNA: TGTGCCAGCAGCTTAGCTAGGACAGGGAGGTACGAGCAGTACTTC; CDR3 protein: CASSLARTGRYEQYF
V gene: TRBV5-1; D gene: -; clone size: few; J gene: TRBJ1-4; CDR3 DNA: TGCGCCAGCAGCTTGGAGGGGAGGGACGAAAAACTGTTTTTT; CDR3 protein: CASSLEGRDEKLFF
V gene: TRBV20-1; D gene: TRBD1; clone size: -; J gene: TRBJ1-2; CDR3 DNA: TGCGCGAAGACGACAGGGGCCGGCTACACCTTC; CDR3 protein: CAKTTGAGYTF
V gene: TRBV19; D gene: -; clone size: -; J gene: TRBJ2-5; CDR3 DNA: TGTGCCAGTAGTGCCCAGACTAGCCAAGAGACCCAGTACTTC; CDR3 protein: CASSAQTSQETQYF
V gene: TRBV30; D gene: TRBD1; clone size: -; J gene: TRBJ1-1; CDR3 DNA: TGTGCCTGGAGTACCCTGACAGGGTTCCCTGAAGCTTTCTTT; CDR3 protein: CAWSTLTGFPEAFF
V gene: TRBV7-7; D gene: TRBD2; clone size: -; J gene: TRBJ2-1; CDR3 DNA: TGTGCTAGCAGCTTGAGCGGGGGCCTGGGCAATGAGCAGTTCTTC; CDR3 protein: CASSLSGGLGNEQFF